Shown below are 5 T cell receptor beta chains from a single sample sequenced in a study of blood T cell repertoires in COVID-19. Method: immunoSEQ multiplex PCR; TCRdb's copy keeps in-frame clones and lacks some. The sample consists of about 220,000 clones, 80% of them appearing once. The specimen was peripheral blood. The source of these receptors is a human donor in a cohort sampled during active COVID-19.

In this sample, this clone turned up a few times. The genes are TRBV11-1 and TRBJ2-5; no clear D. This CDR3 has 14 amino acids. Trimming took 4 bases from V and 1 from J, leaving 10 bases between them. CDR1 and CDR2 from the germline V gene are SGHAT and FQDESV (reference sequence). CDR3 bases: TGTGCCAGCAGCTACTCGCACGGCCAAGAGACCCAGTACTTC. This sequence encodes CASSYSHGQETQYF.

This clone was seen at least ten times. The V call is TRBV5-1, the J call TRBJ2-5; 10 positions match TRBD2. The germline CDR1 and CDR2 sequences are SGHRS and YFSETQ. CDR3 length equals 16 residues. With 3 bases clipped from V and 0 bases from J, the junction kept 5 bases outside the gene matches. CDR3 nucleotide sequence: TGCGCCAGCAGCTCTAGCGGGGGTGCCCACCAAGAGACCCAGTACTTC. Its translation is CASSSSGGAHQETQYF.

This sequence joins TRBV7-2 and TRBJ2-5; 7 bases fit TRBD2. CDR1 and CDR2 from the germline V gene are SGHTA and FQGNSA. The CDR3 is 13 residues long. Germline trimming cut 3 bases from V and 9 bases from J; bases unmatched to any gene: 7. CDR3 nucleotide sequence: TGTGCCAGCAGCTTGGGAGGGTATGTGGCCCAGTACTTC. Protein sequence: CASSLGGYVAQYF.

The chain is built from TRBV12-3 or TRBV12-4 and TRBJ2-7; tentative D call: TRBD2 (5 bases). The CDR3 has 13 amino acids. V lost 2 bases, J lost 3 bases, and 8 bases lay in between. The CDR3 region has the DNA TGTGCCAGCAGTTTACAAGGGAGCTACGAGCAGTACTTC. Its translation: CASSLQGSYEQYF.

The chain couples TRBV19 to TRBJ2-7, with D perhaps matching TRBD2 (5 bases). The length of the CDR3 is 15 residues. V lost 0 bases and J 2 bases, leaving 11 bases between the germline ends. The germline V gene has CDR1 LNHDA and CDR2 SQIVND (reference sequence). The CDR3 DNA sequence: TGTGCCAGTAGTATAGATCCGGGATCCGCCTACGAGCAGTACTTC. This encodes CASSIDPGSAYEQYF.